The present T cell receptor beta chain was sequenced within a study of metastatic and nonmetastatic thyroid tumors. Turning to the study itself: Repertoire comparisons spanned blood and tumor or nodule tissue from malignant and benign thyroid patients.

Thyroid surgery had not been preceded by any treatment in any patient. Germline assignment: CDR1 DFQATT and CDR2 SNEGSKA (reference sequence). CDR3 length: 16 amino acids. Trimming at V came to 0 bases and at J to 0 bases, leaving 6 bases not matched to a gene. How the authors handled the data: The authors used CDR3 differences across clinicopathological groups to build a distant-metastasis classifier for papillary thyroid cancer. Using MiXCR, TCRdb re-called clones from the PCR reads. TCRdb assigned the V and J calls; the authors' analysis was not used. The sample carries roughly 75,000 clones, under 15% recorded once. In its sample, this clone was seen many times. Its cognate antigen is unknown. General study points: The reported finding was significantly higher TCR beta diversity in malignant thyroid tumors relative to benign nodules, in blood and tumor.

Sample: tumor tissue. This TCR derives from a female donor with papillary thyroid cancer or a benign thyroid nodule (not recorded which). Some clones in this sample may be carry-over from other donors' samples. The chain employs TRBV20-1 and TRBJ1-1; 8 bases fit TRBD1. The CDR3 spells CSARDQGAAMNTEAFF. The CDR3 region has the DNA TGCAGTGCTAGAGACCAGGGGGCGGCAATGAACACTGAAGCTTTCTTT.